This T cell receptor (beta chain) was sequenced for a study of CD8+ T cells in alopecia areata. General study findings and limits: Normal skin's resident alphabeta T cells are also sequenced in scalp samples. For lesional scalp, especially alopecia totalis/universalis, clonality was higher than in normal scalp. Sharing of TCRs across patients appeared less clear than in mice, possibly for HLA-related reasons.

A word on this clone: Its specificity is not known.

A FACSAria was used to sort CD4+ and CD8+ T cells. These cells came from PBMCs. Trimming at V came to 4 bases and at J to 7 bases, leaving 14 bases not matched to a gene. This CDR3 contains 17 residues. The germline V gene has CDR1 SGHVS and CDR2 FQNEAQ. Sequencing relied on a cDNA template that was reverse transcribed from extracted RNA. Here immunoSEQ multiplex PCR was the method, and the copy in TCRdb shows in-frame clones only, minus some. The table has 150,000 to 200,000 clones, 55% seen once; the top ten hold about 4.4%. This sequence originates from a human donor in good health. V is TRBV7-8 and J is TRBJ1-4; 8 nucleotides align to TRBD1. Sequenced material: CD4+ T cells sorted from blood. This CDR3 reads CASSSDRGGGQTEKLFF. CDR3 nucleotides: TGTGCCAGCAGCTCTGACAGGGGAGGTGGCCAGACTGAAAAACTGTTTTTT.